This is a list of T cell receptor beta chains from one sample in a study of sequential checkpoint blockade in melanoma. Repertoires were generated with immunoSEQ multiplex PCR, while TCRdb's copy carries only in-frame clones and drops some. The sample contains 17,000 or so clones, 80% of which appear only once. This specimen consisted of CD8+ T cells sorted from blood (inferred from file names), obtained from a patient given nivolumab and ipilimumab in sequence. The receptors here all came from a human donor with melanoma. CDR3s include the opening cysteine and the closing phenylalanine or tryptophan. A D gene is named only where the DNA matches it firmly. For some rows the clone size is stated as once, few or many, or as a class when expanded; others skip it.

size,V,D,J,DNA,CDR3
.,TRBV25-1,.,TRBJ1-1,TGTGCCAGCAGTGAAGGGGCCCGGAGCAACACTGAAGCTTTCTTT,CASSEGARSNTEAFF
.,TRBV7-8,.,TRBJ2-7,TGTGCCAGCAGCTACGGCGGCTACGAGCAGTACTTC,CASSYGGYEQYF
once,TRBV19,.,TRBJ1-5,TGTGCCAGTAGTATATTATCAGGTATCAATCAGCCCCAGCATTTT,CASSILSGINQPQHF
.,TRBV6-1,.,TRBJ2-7,TGTGCCAGCACCTCTGTCGAGCAGTACTTC,CASTSVEQYF
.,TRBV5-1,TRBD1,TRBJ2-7,TGCGCCAGCAGCTTGGGACAGGGGATCTCCTACGAGCAGTACTTC,CASSLGQGISYEQYF
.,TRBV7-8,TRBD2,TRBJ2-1,TGTGCCAGCGGGACTACCCTCAGGTACAATGAGCAGTTCTTC,CASGTTLRYNEQFF
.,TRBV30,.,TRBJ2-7,TGTGCCTCGCGGAGGGGTCCCTACGAGCAGTACTTC,CASRRGPYEQYF
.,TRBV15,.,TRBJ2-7,TGTGCCACCAGCAGGGAGAGGATTCTCTCCTACGAGCAGTACTTC,CATSRERILSYEQYF
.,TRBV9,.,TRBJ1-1,TGTGCCAGCAGCGCCGAGGGTACAGTAAACACTGAAGCTTTCTTT,CASSAEGTVNTEAFF
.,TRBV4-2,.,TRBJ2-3,TGTGCCAGCAGCTTGGGCGCAGATACGCAGTATTTT,CASSLGADTQYF
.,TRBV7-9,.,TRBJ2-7,TGTGCCAGCAGCCCTTCCGGGACAATCTACGAGCAGTACTTC,CASSPSGTIYEQYF
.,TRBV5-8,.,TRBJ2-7,TGTGCCAGCAGCTTGCAGGGTTTCGAAGGAATTCCATACTACGAGCAGTACTTC,CASSLQGFEGIPYYEQYF
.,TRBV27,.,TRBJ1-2,TGTGCCAGCAGTTCGGCTAGCGGCTATGGCTACACCTTC,CASSSASGYGYTF
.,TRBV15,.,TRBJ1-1,TGTGCCACCAGCAGAGATCGAGGGATGGTCGAAGCTTTCTTT,CATSRDRGMVEAFF
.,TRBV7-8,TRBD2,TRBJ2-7,TGTGCCAGCAGCTTAGTCTCTAGCGGGAGGGCCGAGCAGTACTTC,CASSLVSSGRAEQYF
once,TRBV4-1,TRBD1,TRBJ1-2,TGCGCCAGCAGCCAAGACCACGTGGGACAGGGAATCGATGGCTACACCTTC,CASSQDHVGQGIDGYTF
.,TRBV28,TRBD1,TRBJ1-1,TGTGCCAGCAGTTTGGAGGGGGCGAACACTGAAGCTTTCTTT,CASSLEGANTEAFF
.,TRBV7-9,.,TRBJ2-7,TGTGCCAGCAGCCCAGAGGAGCGGCGGAGGTCCTACGAGCAGTACTTC,CASSPEERRRSYEQYF
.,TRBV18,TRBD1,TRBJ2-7,TGTGCCAGCTCACTAACCCCCGGGACAGAGTACTACGAGCAGTACTTC,CASSLTPGTEYYEQYF
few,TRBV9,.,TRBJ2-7,TGTGCCAGCACCCCCACGGAGAGGAGGTACGAGCAGTACTTC,CASTPTERRYEQYF
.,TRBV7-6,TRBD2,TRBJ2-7,TGTGCCAGCAGCTTAGGAACTAGCGGGGGGTACGAGCAGTACTTC,CASSLGTSGGYEQYF
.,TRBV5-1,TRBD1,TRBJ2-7,TGCGCCAGCAGCCAGGGACAGGGGGCCCACGAGCAGTACTTC,CASSQGQGAHEQYF
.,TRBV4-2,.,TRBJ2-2,TGTGCCAGCAGCCCTATAGGGGTCACCGGGGAGCTGTTTTTT,CASSPIGVTGELFF
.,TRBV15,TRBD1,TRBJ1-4,TGTGCCACCAGCCCGGGACAGGGGGCGGCTAATGAAAAACTGTTTTTT,CATSPGQGAANEKLFF
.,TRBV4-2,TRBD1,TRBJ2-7,TGTGCCAGCAGCCAAGGGACAGGGTTGGCCGAGCAGTACTTC,CASSQGTGLAEQYF
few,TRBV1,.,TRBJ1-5,TGCGCCAGCAGCCAAGATCCGTTAGCATTCAATCAGCCCCAGCATTTT,CASSQDPLAFNQPQHF
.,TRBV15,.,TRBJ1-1,TGTGCCACCAGCAGAGATCTCGGGGTGTTCACTGAAGCTTTCTTT,CATSRDLGVFTEAFF
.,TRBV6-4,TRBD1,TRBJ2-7,TGTGCCAGCAGTGCCGGGACAGGGGGATTTGACGAGCAGTACTTC,CASSAGTGGFDEQYF
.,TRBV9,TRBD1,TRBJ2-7,TGTGCCAGCAGCGTAGCGGGGACAGGGGATGGCGAGCAGTACTTC,CASSVAGTGDGEQYF
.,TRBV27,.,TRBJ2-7,TGTGCCAGCAGTTTATACGGAGGGGCGACCTACGAGCAGTACTTC,CASSLYGGATYEQYF
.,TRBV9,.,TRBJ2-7,TGTGCCAGCAGCGTAGCTGAGTGGTCCTACGAGCAGTACTTC,CASSVAEWSYEQYF
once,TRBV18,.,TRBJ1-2,TGTGCCAGCTCACCCCCGGCGGTTCCTAACTATGGCTACACCTTC,CASSPPAVPNYGYTF
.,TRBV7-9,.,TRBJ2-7,TGTGCCAGCAGCTTAGATCCAGGCTACGAGCAGTACTTC,CASSLDPGYEQYF
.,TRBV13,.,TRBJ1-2,TGTGCCAGCAGCTTAGGAAGAGGGACTGCTTCTGGCTACACCTTC,CASSLGRGTASGYTF
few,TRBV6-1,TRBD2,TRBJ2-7,TGTGCCAGCAGTGAAGGGGGGGGAGCCCACGAGCAGTACTTC,CASSEGGGAHEQYF
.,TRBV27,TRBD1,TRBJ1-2,TGTGCCAGCAGTCCTATTGCACTGGGACAGGGCTATGGCTACACCTTC,CASSPIALGQGYGYTF
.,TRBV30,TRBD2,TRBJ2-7,TGTGCCTGGAGTGGAGGTAGCGGGAGCGACGAGCAGTACTTC,CAWSGGSGSDEQYF
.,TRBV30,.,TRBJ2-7,TGTGCCTGGAGTTGGGGGGTGAGGGGCAGCGAGCAGTACTTC,CAWSWGVRGSEQYF
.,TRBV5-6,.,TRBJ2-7,TGTGCCAGCAGCCGAGGGGACACCCTCAGACTCTCCTACGAGCAGTACTTC,CASSRGDTLRLSYEQYF
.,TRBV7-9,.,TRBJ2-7,TGTGCCAGCAGCTTAGCGACTCCAGACGAGCAGTACTTC,CASSLATPDEQYF
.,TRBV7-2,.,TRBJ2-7,TGTGCCAGCAGCTTATCCCCCACTACCTACGAGCAGTACTTC,CASSLSPTTYEQYF
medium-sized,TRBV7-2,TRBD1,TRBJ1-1,TGTGCCAGCAGCTCACAGACAGGGTACACTGAAGCTTTCTTT,CASSSQTGYTEAFF
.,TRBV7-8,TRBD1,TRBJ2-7,TGTGCCAGCAGCTGGGACAGTCACGAGCAGTACTTC,CASSWDSHEQYF
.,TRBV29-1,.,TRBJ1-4,TGCAGCGTGTACCAGGGTGGTAATGAAAAACTGTTTTTT,CSVYQGGNEKLFF